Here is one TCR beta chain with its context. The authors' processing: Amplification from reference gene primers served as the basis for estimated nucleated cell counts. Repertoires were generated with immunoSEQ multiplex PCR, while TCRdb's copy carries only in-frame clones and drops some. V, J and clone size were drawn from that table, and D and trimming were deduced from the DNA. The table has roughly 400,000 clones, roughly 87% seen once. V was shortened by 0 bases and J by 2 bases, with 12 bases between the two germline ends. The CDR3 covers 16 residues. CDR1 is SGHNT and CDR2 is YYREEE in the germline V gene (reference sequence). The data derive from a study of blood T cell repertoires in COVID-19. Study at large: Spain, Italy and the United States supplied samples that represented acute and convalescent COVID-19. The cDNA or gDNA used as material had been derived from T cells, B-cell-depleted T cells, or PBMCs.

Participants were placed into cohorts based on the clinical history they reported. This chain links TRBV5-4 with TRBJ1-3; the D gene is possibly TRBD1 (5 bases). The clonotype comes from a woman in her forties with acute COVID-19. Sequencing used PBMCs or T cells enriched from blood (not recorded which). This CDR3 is CASSLGYQGAGNTIYF. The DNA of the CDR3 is TGTGCCAGCAGCTTGGGGTATCAGGGTGCTGGAAACACCATATATTTT.